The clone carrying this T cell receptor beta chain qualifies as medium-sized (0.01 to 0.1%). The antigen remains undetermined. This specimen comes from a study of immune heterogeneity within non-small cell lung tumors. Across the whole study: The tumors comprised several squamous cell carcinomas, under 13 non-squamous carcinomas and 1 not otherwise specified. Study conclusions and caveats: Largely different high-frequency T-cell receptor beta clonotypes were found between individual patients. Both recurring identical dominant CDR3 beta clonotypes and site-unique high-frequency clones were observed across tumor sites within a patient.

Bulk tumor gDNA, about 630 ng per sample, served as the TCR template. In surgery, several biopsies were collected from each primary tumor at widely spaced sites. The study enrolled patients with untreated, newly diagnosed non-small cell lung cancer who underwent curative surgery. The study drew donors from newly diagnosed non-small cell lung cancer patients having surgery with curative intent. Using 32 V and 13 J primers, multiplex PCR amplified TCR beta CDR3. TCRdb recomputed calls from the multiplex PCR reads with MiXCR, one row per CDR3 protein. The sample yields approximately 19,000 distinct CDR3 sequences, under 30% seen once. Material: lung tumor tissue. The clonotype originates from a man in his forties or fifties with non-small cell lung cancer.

CDR3 in amino acids: CASSTSGGMGYTF. The CDR3 DNA follows: TGTGCCAGCAGCACCTCGGGGGGAATGGGCTACACCTTC. The chain combines TRBV6-1 with TRBJ1-2; weak D call: TRBD1 (5 bases). The CDR3 covers 13 residues. V gave up 6 bases and J gave up 8 bases, with 16 bases separating them. The germline gives CDR1 MNHNS, CDR2 SASEGT.